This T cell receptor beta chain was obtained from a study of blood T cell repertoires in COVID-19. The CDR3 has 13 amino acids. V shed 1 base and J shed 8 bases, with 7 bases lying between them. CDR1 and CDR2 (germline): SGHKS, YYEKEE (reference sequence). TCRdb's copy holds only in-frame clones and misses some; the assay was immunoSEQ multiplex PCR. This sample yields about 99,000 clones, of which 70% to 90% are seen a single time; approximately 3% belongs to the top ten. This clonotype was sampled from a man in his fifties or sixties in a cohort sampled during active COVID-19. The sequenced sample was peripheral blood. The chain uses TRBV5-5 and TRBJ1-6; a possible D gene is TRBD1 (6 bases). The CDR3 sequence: CASSLYRDSPLHF. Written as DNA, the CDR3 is TGTGCCAGCAGCTTGTACAGGGATTCACCCCTCCACTTT. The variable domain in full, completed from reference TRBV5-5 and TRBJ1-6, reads DAGVTQSPTHLIKTRGQQVTLRCSPISGHKSVSWYQQVLGQGPQFIFQYYEKEERGRGNFPDRFSARQFPNYSSELNVNALLLGDSALYLCASSLYRDSPLHFGNGTRLTVT.